Here is one TCR beta chain with its context. Its antigen is unidentified. This specimen comes from a study of Ad26.COV2.S vaccination and SARS-CoV-2 variants. TCRdb's copy holds only in-frame clones and misses some; the assay was immunoSEQ multiplex PCR. Of about 87,000 clones in the sample, more than 65% were seen once. Study-level findings and limits: Among vaccine recipients, spike-specific TCR breadth exceeded that of placebo recipients. Total responses of T cells may have been underestimated by the analyses of TCR breadth and depth. Marked by substantial breadth, spike-specific CD8+ and CD4+ T cell responses were reportedly seen after vaccination.

V was trimmed by 0 bases and J by 0 bases, leaving 14 bases between them. CDR1 MNHEY and CDR2 SVGEGT come from the germline V gene. This CDR3 is built from 17 residues. This receptor was obtained from a human donor who had recovered from COVID-19. This chain uses TRBV6-2 or TRBV6-3 with TRBJ1-1, with a tentative D call TRBD1 (5 bases). This specimen consisted of peripheral blood, obtained after recovery from COVID-19. Here the CDR3 reads CASSYSARDLLNTEAFF. CDR3 in DNA: TGTGCCAGCAGTTACTCCGCCCGGGACCTGTTGAACACTGAAGCTTTCTTT.